The 15 T cell receptor beta chains in this list originate from one sample, sequenced in a study of Graves' ophthalmopathy and Graves' hyperthyroidism. Amplification targeted the TCR beta CDR3 regions, with RNA transcripts as the source material. Scientists carried out first-round RT-PCR using HTBI primers and then a second-round multiplex PCR. TCRdb recomputed calls from the multiplex PCR reads with MiXCR, one row per CDR3 protein. The data contain approximately 640,000 distinct CDR3 sequences, about 40% of them singletons. The sequenced sample was peripheral blood. The receptors were gathered from an adult man with Graves' ophthalmopathy.

Concerning this clonotype: As the CDR3 is not closed by the conserved phenylalanine or tryptophan, this likely results from a read error. The DNA is omitted, as the CDR3 cannot be located on it reliably, and the CDR3 follows TCRdb's listing. This rearrangement joins TRBV2 to TRBJ2-5; the table assigns TRBD2, which was not confirmed against the DNA. The CDR3 comprises 13 residues, both ends counted. CDR1 and CDR2 (germline): SNHLY, FYNNEI. CDR3 sequence reads: CASRGTVQETQCL.

Ten or more counts support this clonotype. This chain links TRBV5-1 with TRBJ1-2; D is unresolved. The CDR3 is made up of 14 amino acids. V was cut by 2 bases and J by 2 bases, with 10 bases left in between. In germline, CDR1 is SGHRS, CDR2 YFSETQ. CDR3: CASSLSTSNYGYTF. The CDR3 DNA is TGCGCCAGCAGCTTATCCACCTCGAACTATGGCTACACCTTC.

The chain recombines TRBV7-3 with TRBJ1-3; D not certain. The CDR3 extends over 13 amino acids. Germline CDR1 reads SGHTA; CDR2 reads FQGTGA. The V end was cut by 8 bases, the J end by 5 bases, with 13 bases between. As DNA, the CDR3 is TGTGCCAGCCTAAATCCCCAGCGAAACACCATATATTTT. This codes for CASLNPQRNTIYF. Drawing the rest from reference TRBV7-3 and TRBJ1-3, the complete variable domain is GAGVSQTPSNKVTEKGKYVELRCDPISGHTALYWYRQSLGQGPEFLIYFQGTGAADDSGLPNDRFFAVRPEGSVSTLKIQRTERGDSAVYLCASLNPQRNTIYFGEGSWLTVV.

This clonotype showed up many times. In nucleotides, the CDR3 is TGCGCCAGCAGCCAGAGAGGACAGGGAGGGAAAAACGAGCAGTACTTC. It yields the protein CASSQRGQGGKNEQYF. The chain links TRBV4-1 to TRBJ2-7, with D possibly being TRBD1 (8 bases). This CDR3 spans 16 amino acids. CDR1 MGHRA and CDR2 YSYEKL come from the germline V gene. V was cut by 3 bases and J by 5 bases, with 20 bases left in between.

Ten or more counts support this clonotype. This chain joins TRBV29-1 and TRBJ2-5; weak D call: TRBD1 (6 bases). The CDR3 loop spans 15 amino acids. The V end was cut by 4 bases, the J end by 3 bases, with 18 bases between. Germline loops: CDR1 SQVTM, CDR2 ANQGSEA. CDR3: CSVAPTGPSEETQYF. The DNA for the CDR3 is TGCAGCGTTGCACCGACAGGACCCTCGGAAGAGACCCAGTACTTC. Drawing the rest from reference TRBV29-1 and TRBJ2-5, the complete variable domain is SAVISQKPSRDICQRGTSLTIQCQVDSQVTMMFWYRQQPGQSLTLIATANQGSEATYESGFVIDKFPISRPNLTFSTLTVSNMSPEDSSIYLCSVAPTGPSEETQYFGPGTRLLVL.

The chain recombines TRBV20-1 with TRBJ1-5, with 7 bases fitting TRBD1. Losses at the gene ends were 5 bases for V and 0 bases for J; bases not matched to a gene: 7. Germline CDR1 and CDR2: DFQATT and SNEGSKA (reference sequence). This CDR3 is built from 15 residues. Here the CDR3 reads CSAEPGQSSNQPQHF. The CDR3 region has the DNA TGCAGTGCTGAGCCGGGACAGAGTAGCAATCAGCCCCAGCATTTT.

This clonotype has at least ten counts. The CDR3 region has the DNA TGTGCCAGCAGCTCTCACGACAGGGGAGCTAACTATGGCTACACCTTC. Translated: CASSSHDRGANYGYTF. This chain connects TRBV7-9 to TRBJ1-2; TRBD1 agrees at 8 bases. V was clipped by 4 bases and J by 0 bases; unmatched bases: 7. This CDR3 is 16 amino acids long. Looked up from germline, CDR1 is SEHNR and CDR2 is FQNEAQ (reference sequence).

This clonotype was detected many times. The V and J genes are TRBV5-1 and TRBJ1-1, with D perhaps matching TRBD1 (6 bases). V was pared by 2 bases and J by 0 bases, with 8 bases between. Germline V gene sequence: CDR1 SGHRS, CDR2 YFSETQ. CDR3 length: 14 amino acids. DNA of the CDR3: TGCGCCAGCAGCTTCTGGACAGTGAACACTGAAGCTTTCTTT. Translated, it gives CASSFWTVNTEAFF. The full variable domain, with the rest looked up from reference TRBV5-1 and TRBJ1-1, is KAGVTQTPRYLIKTRGQQVTLSCSPISGHRSVSWYQQTPGQGLQFLFEYFSETQRNKGNFPGRFSGRQFSNSRSEMNVSTLELGDSALYLCASSFWTVNTEAFFGQGTRLTVV.

Ten or more counts support this clonotype. The chain uses TRBV5-6 and TRBJ2-2, with D unclear. Trimming stripped 1 base from V and 4 bases from J, with 8 bases between. The germline gives CDR1 SGHDT, CDR2 YYEEEE. The CDR3 consists of 14 residues. DNA of the CDR3: TGTGCCAGCAGCTTGTGGGCCGTCACCGGGGAGCTGTTTTTT. Its translation: CASSLWAVTGELFF.

This clonotype was found many times. V is TRBV29-1 and J is TRBJ2-7; possible D gene TRBD1, 6 bases. The V gene lost 7 bases and the J gene lost 1 base, with 20 bases spanning the gap. The germline gives CDR1 SQVTM, CDR2 ANQGSEA. The CDR3 covers 15 residues. The CDR3 here is CSGRAGQSPSYEQYF. In DNA form, the CDR3 reads TGCAGCGGCCGAGCAGGACAGAGCCCATCCTACGAGCAGTACTTC.

This clonotype was recorded many times. For the CDR3, the DNA is TGCAGTGCTTCGGACAGGGACTACGAGCAGTACTTC. It yields the protein CSASDRDYEQYF. The gene calls are TRBV20-1 and TRBJ2-7; TRBD1 aligns across 8 bases. The length of the CDR3 is 12 residues. The J segment lost 3 bases and the V segment lost 5 bases, leaving 3 bases of the junction unmatched. The germline gives CDR1 DFQATT, CDR2 SNEGSKA (reference sequence).

This clonotype was seen a handful of times. The chain is built from TRBV6-6 and TRBJ1-6; 9 bases are a match to TRBD1. Germline V CDR1 and CDR2: MNHNY, SVGAGI (reference sequence). This CDR3 has 16 amino acids. V lost 6 bases, J lost 7 bases, and 10 bases stayed unmatched. CDR3 region: CASRGQGPNINSPLHF. The DNA for the CDR3 is TGTGCCAGCAGGGGACAGGGCCCCAATATAAATTCACCCCTCCACTTT.

V is TRBV7-8 and J is TRBJ2-7; D possibly corresponds to TRBD2 (5 bases). The germline V gene has CDR1 SGHVS and CDR2 FQNEAQ. The CDR3 is made up of 10 amino acids. Trimming removed 11 bases from V and 4 bases from J, with 9 bases in between. The CDR3: CAAGLYEQYF. As DNA, the CDR3 is TGTGCCGCGGGCCTTTACGAGCAGTACTTC.

J is TRBJ2-5 and V is TRBV15; 7 nucleotides line up with TRBD1. The CDR3 spans 14 residues. The V and J ends lost 3 bases and 7 bases, in that order; junction bases with no gene match: 8. Germline V lookup: CDR1 LNHNV, CDR2 YYDKDF (reference sequence). In DNA, the CDR3 is TGTGCCACCAGCAGCGGGACAGAGGCCGGGACCCAGTACTTC. As protein: CATSSGTEAGTQYF.

This clonotype was seen a few times. The rearrangement joins TRBV12-3 or TRBV12-4 to TRBJ1-1, with 10 bases matching TRBD1. The CDR3 has 14 amino acids. After removal of 5 bases from V and 4 bases from J, the junction contained 4 bases not matched to a gene. The CDR3 coding sequence is TGTGCCAGCAGTATAGGACAGGGGGGCACTGAAGCTTTCTTT. This sequence encodes CASSIGQGGTEAFF.